The subject of this entry is one T cell receptor (beta chain). Its target is unknown. The data are from a study of T cell responses to AZD1222 COVID-19 vaccine. Only in-frame clones appear in the TCRdb table, and some are missing; sequencing was by immunoSEQ multiplex PCR. Of approximately 110,000 clones in the sample, more than 75% were seen once. Study observations and caveats: The breadth and depth of Spike-specific TCRs increased once two AZD1222 doses had been given.

V was pared by 3 bases and J by 0 bases, with 8 bases between. The CDR3 has 14 residues. Germline V gene lookup returns CDR1 PRHDT and CDR2 FYEKMQ (reference sequence). This sample comprised peripheral blood, obtained on day 0 of AZD1222 vaccination. The origin of this receptor is an adult in good health. The V call is TRBV13, the J call TRBJ1-1; D not resolved. The CDR3 DNA follows: TGTGCCAGCAGCTTTCCGATAATGAACACTGAAGCTTTCTTT. It translates to CASSFPIMNTEAFF. Together with reference TRBV13 and TRBJ1-1, the CDR3 gives the full variable domain: AAGVIQSPRHLIKEKRETATLKCYPIPRHDTVYWYQQGPGQDPQFLISFYEKMQSDKGSIPDRFSAQQFSDYHSELNMSSLELGDSALYFCASSFPIMNTEAFFGQGTRLTVV.